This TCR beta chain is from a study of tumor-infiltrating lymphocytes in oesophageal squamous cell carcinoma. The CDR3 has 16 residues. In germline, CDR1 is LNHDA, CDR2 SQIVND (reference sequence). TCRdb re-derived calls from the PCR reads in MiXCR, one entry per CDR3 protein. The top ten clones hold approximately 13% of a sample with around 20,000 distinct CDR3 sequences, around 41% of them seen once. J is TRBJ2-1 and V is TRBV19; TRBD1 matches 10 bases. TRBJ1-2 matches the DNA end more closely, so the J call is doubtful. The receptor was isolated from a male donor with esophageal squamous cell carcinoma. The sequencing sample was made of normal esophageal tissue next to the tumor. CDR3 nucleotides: TGTGCCAGTAGTATTGGCGGACAGGGGGGTGACTATGGCTACACCTTC. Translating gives CASSIGGQGGDYGYTF.